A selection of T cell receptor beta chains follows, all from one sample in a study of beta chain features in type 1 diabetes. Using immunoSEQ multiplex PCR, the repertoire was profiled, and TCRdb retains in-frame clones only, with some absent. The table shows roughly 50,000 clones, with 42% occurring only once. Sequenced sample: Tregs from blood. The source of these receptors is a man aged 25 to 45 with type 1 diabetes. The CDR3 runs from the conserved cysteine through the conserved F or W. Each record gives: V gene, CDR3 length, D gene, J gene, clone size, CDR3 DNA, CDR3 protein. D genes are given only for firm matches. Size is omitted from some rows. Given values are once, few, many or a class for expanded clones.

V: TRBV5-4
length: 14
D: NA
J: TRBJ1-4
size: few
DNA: TGTGCCAGCAGCTTGAAAAGGCAGGATGAAAAACTGTTTTTT
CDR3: CASSLKRQDEKLFF

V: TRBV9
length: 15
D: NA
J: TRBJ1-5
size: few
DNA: TGTGCCAGCAGCAAAGGGGGATATAGCAATCAGCCCCAGCATTTT
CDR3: CASSKGGYSNQPQHF

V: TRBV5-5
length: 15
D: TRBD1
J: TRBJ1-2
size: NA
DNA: TGTGCCAGCAGCCGGAGGGACAGGGAGAACTATGGCTACACCTTC
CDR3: CASSRRDRENYGYTF

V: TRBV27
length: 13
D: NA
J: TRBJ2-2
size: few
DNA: TGTGCCAGCAGTTTCTTTCCGGGCGGGGAGCTGTTTTTT
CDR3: CASSFFPGGELFF

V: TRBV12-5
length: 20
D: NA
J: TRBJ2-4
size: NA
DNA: TGTGCTAGTGGTTTCAAACGCGGACTCACACTAGCTCCCCTCAAAAACATTCAGTACTTC
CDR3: CASGFKRGLTLAPLKNIQYF

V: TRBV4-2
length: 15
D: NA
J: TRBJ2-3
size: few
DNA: TGTGCCAGCAGCCAAGACTGGAGGTCCTCAGATACGCAGTATTTT
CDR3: CASSQDWRSSDTQYF

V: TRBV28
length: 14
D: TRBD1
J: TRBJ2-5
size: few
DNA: TGTGCCAGCACATCGGGACAGAAATCAGGGACCCAGTACTTC
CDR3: CASTSGQKSGTQYF

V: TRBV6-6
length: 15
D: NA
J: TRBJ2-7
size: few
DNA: TGTGCCAGCAGTCAAGGAAGAGGGGGGGGAACCGAGCAGTACTTC
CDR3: CASSQGRGGGTEQYF

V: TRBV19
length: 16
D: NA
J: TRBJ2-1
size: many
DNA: TGTGCCAGTAGTTCCTCCCCGGGACATTCTTTCGATGAGCAGTTCTTC
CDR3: CASSSSPGHSFDEQFF

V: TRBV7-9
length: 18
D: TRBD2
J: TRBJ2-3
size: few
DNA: TGTGCCAGCAGCTTAGCGCGCCCCGCTAGCGGGAGTACAGATACGCAGTATTTT
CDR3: CASSLARPASGSTDTQYF

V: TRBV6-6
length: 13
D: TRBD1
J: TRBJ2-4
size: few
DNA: TGTGCCAGCAGATCCGGGACAGGAAACATTCAGTACTTC
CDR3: CASRSGTGNIQYF

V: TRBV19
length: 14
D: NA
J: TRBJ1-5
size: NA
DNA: TGTGCCAGTCTACCGGGTAAAAGGAATCAGCCCCAGCATTTT
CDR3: CASLPGKRNQPQHF

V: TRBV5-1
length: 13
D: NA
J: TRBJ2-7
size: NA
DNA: TGCGCCAGCAGCTTGGGCGGGTTTGGGGAGCAGTACTTC
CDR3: CASSLGGFGEQYF

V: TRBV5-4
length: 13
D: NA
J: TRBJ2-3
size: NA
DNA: TGTGCCAGCAGCTTCCGGGACAAAGATACGCAGTATTTT
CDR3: CASSFRDKDTQYF

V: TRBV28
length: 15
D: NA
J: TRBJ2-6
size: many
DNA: TGTGCCAGCGCCCTACAGGGCGCTGGGGCCAACGTCCTGACTTTC
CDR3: CASALQGAGANVLTF

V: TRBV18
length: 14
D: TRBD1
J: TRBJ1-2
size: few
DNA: TGTGCCAGCTCACCAGGCCAGGGGGTTCCGGACTACACCTTC
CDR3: CASSPGQGVPDYTF

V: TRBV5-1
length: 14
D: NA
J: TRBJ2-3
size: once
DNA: TGCGCCAGCAGCTTCCAGCGGCCCACAGATACGCAGTATTTT
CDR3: CASSFQRPTDTQYF

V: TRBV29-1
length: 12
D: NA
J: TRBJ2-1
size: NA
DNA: TGCAGCGTTGACATCCAGGGCGATGAGCAGTTCTTC
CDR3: CSVDIQGDEQFF

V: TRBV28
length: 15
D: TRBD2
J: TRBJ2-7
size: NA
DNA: TGTGCCAGCAGACCCCCTAGCGGTAGCTCCTACGAGCAGTACTTC
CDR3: CASRPPSGSSYEQYF

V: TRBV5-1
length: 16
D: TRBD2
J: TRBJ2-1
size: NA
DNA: TGCGCCAGCAGCTTGGTGGCTAGCGGGAGACGGAATGAGCAGTTCTTC
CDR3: CASSLVASGRRNEQFF

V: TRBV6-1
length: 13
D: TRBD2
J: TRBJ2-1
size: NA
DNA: TGTGCCAGCAGGCAGCGGGAGCACAATGAGCAGTTCTTC
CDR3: CASRQREHNEQFF

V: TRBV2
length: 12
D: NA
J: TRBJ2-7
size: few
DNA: TGTGCCAGCGCGGTGAGCTCCTACGAGCAGTACTTC
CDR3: CASAVSSYEQYF

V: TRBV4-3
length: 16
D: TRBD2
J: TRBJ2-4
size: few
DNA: TGCGCCAGCAGCCCTTCAGCAGGGACTAGGAATACTAATCAGTACTTC
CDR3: CASSPSAGTRNTNQYF

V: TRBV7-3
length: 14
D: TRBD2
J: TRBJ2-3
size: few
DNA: TGTGCCAGCAGCCCTAGCGGGAGAACAGATACGCAGTATTTT
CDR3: CASSPSGRTDTQYF

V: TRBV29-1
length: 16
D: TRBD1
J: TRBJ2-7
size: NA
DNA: TGCAGCGTTGACTCTGTAGGGACAGGGGGTGGCTACGAGCAGTACTTC
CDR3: CSVDSVGTGGGYEQYF

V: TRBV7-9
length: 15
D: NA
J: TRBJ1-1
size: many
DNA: TGTGCCAGCAGCTTAGTAAGAGGGCAGGCCACTGAAGCTTTCTTT
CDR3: CASSLVRGQATEAFF

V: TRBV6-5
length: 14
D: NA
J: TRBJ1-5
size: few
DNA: TGTGCCAGCAGTTCCCGAGGGGGGGACCAGCCCCAGCATTTT
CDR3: CASSSRGGDQPQHF

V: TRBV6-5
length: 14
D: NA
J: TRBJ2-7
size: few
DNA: TGTGCCAGCAAGGTTTCAGAGGCCTTCTACGAGCAGTACTTC
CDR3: CASKVSEAFYEQYF

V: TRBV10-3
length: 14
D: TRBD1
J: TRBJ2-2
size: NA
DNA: TGTGCCATCAGCACGGGACAGGGGGTGGGGGAGCTGTTTTTT
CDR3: CAISTGQGVGELFF

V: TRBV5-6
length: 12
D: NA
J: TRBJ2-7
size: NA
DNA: TGTGCCAGCAGCTTCACAGGGTACGAGCAGTACTTC
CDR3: CASSFTGYEQYF

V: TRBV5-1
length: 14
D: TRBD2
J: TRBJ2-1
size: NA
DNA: TGCGCCAGCAGCTTGGGCGGGAGGAACAATGAGCAGTTCTTC
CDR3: CASSLGGRNNEQFF

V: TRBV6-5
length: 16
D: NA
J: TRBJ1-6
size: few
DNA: TGTGCCAGCAGTTACTCGCGGCAGGGCTGGGATTCACCCCTCCACTTT
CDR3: CASSYSRQGWDSPLHF